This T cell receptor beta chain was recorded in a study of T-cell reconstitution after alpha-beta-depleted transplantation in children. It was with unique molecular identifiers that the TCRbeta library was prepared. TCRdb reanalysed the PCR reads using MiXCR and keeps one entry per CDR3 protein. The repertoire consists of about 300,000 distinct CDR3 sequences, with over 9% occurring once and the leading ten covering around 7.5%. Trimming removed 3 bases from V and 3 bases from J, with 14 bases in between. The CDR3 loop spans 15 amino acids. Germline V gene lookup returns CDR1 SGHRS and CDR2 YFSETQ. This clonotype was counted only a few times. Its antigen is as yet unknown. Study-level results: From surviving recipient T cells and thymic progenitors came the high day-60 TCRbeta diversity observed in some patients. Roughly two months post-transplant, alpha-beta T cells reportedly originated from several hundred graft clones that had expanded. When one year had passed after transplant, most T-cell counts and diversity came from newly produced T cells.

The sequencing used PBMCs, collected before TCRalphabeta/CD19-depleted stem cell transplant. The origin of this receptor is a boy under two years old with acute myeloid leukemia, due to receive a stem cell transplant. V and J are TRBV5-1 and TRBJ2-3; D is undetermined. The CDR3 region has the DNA TGCGCCAGCAGCTGGGGTCTTGTGACGACAGATACGCAGTATTTT. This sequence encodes CASSWGLVTTDTQYF.